This is a list of T cell receptor beta chains from one sample in a study of cytomegalovirus exposure and HLA in healthy donors. Profiling relied on immunoSEQ multiplex PCR, and the TCRdb table lists in-frame clones only, not all of them. The repertoire includes 300,000 to 450,000 clones, just over 85% of them detected once, and 0.65% to 0.95% sits in the top ten. The specimen was PBMCs. The receptors derive from a woman aged 18-29 years in good health and CMV-seronegative. Both conserved end residues are part of each CDR3. A D gene is named only where the DNA matches it firmly. Clone size is not always given. Where it is, it says once, few, many or a class for expanded clones.

CDR3 length | J gene | clone size | V gene | D gene | CDR3 DNA | CDR3 protein
14 | TRBJ2-1 | - | TRBV28 | TRBD1 | TGTGCCAGCAGTACAGGGGGCTGGGACAATGAGCAGTTCTTC | CASSTGGWDNEQFF
17 | TRBJ1-3 | - | TRBV7-8 | - | TGTGCCAGCAGCTTAGCCACACATTTGTACTCTGGAAACACCATATATTTT | CASSLATHLYSGNTIYF
14 | TRBJ2-7 | few | TRBV6-5 | TRBD2 | TGTGCCAGCAGATACCAGCGGGACGGCTACGAGCAGTACTTC | CASRYQRDGYEQYF
17 | TRBJ1-2 | - | TRBV2 | - | TGTGCCAGCAGTGAACCAAAGGGGAGGGGAGAAGGGGATGGCTACACCTTC | CASSEPKGRGEGDGYTF
14 | TRBJ2-7 | - | TRBV9 | TRBD1 | TGTGCCAGCAGCGTAGGGGGGACAGATTACGAGCAGTACTTC | CASSVGGTDYEQYF
15 | TRBJ2-1 | once | TRBV5-1 | - | TGCGCCAGCAGCATCACAGAGGGAGCCTACAATGAGCAGTTCTTC | CASSITEGAYNEQFF
16 | TRBJ2-2 | - | TRBV5-1 | - | TGCGCCAGCAGCTTGGATTCCGGACTCAACACCGGGGAGCTGTTTTTT | CASSLDSGLNTGELFF
15 | TRBJ2-5 | - | TRBV25-1 | - | TGTGCCAGCAGACCAACCAGATCAGGGAAAGAGACCCAGTACTTC | CASRPTRSGKETQYF
16 | TRBJ2-5 | - | TRBV5-7 | TRBD2 | TGTGCCAGCAGCCATAGCGGGAGGGCCGTGGAGGAGACCCAGTACTTC | CASSHSGRAVEETQYF
14 | TRBJ2-7 | - | TRBV28 | TRBD2 | TGTGCCAGCAGTTTGCGAGGGACTAGATTCGAGCAGTACTTC | CASSLRGTRFEQYF
14 | TRBJ2-7 | - | TRBV6-1 | TRBD1 | TGTGCCAGCAGTACCGACAGGGTTAGATACGAGCAGTACTTC | CASSTDRVRYEQYF
17 | TRBJ2-5 | - | TRBV4-2 | TRBD2 | TGTGCCAGCAGCCAAGACCCACTAGCGGGGCGGCAAGAGACCCAGTACTTC | CASSQDPLAGRQETQYF
13 | TRBJ2-7 | - | TRBV11-1 | - | TGTGCCAGCAGTACCACGGGACATTACGAGCAGTACTTC | CASSTTGHYEQYF
15 | TRBJ2-1 | - | TRBV27 | - | TGTGCCAGCAGTTTTAGAGCGGGTAATAACAATGAGCAGTTCTTC | CASSFRAGNNNEQFF
14 | TRBJ2-7 | - | TRBV5-1 | - | TGCGCCAGCAGCCATGAACTAGTTTTTTCCGAGCAGTACTTC | CASSHELVFSEQYF
15 | TRBJ2-1 | - | TRBV12-5 | TRBD2 | TGTGCTAGTGGTTTGGGCGGGACTAGCTACAATGAGCAGTTCTTC | CASGLGGTSYNEQFF
13 | TRBJ1-2 | once | TRBV9 | - | TGTGCCAGCAGCGTAGGATCAGGGGAGGGCTACACCTTC | CASSVGSGEGYTF
15 | TRBJ1-5 | - | TRBV15 | - | TGTGCCACCAGCGATCGGCAGGGCGACAATCAGCCCCAGCATTTT | CATSDRQGDNQPQHF
15 | TRBJ2-5 | - | TRBV11-2 | - | TGTGCCAGCAGCCCCCGACAGGCGGGGGCCGAGACCCAGTACTTC | CASSPRQAGAETQYF
17 | TRBJ1-3 | - | TRBV19 | TRBD1 | TGTGCCAGTAGCATGATCGGGACAGGGGCGCGGAGAAACACCATATATTTT | CASSMIGTGARRNTIYF
15 | TRBJ1-1 | - | TRBV7-8 | TRBD1 | TGTGCCAGCAGCTTAGGTGGCAGGGGGCAAGCTGAAGCTTTCTTT | CASSLGGRGQAEAFF
15 | TRBJ1-2 | - | TRBV6-5 | - | TGTGCCAGCAGTTACTCTAAGGGAGGGGCCTATGGCTACACCTTC | CASSYSKGGAYGYTF
15 | TRBJ1-2 | - | TRBV11-2 | TRBD1 | TGTGCCAGCAGCTTATTAGGGACAGGACAATATGGCTACACCTTC | CASSLLGTGQYGYTF
11 | TRBJ1-1 | - | TRBV20-1 | - | TGCAGTGCCCCCTTGGGCACAGAAGCTTTCTTT | CSAPLGTEAFF
17 | TRBJ2-2 | - | TRBV11-2 | TRBD2 | TGTGCCAGCAGCTGGGTGGAGCGGGGGTTGAACACCGGGGAGCTGTTTTTT | CASSWVERGLNTGELFF
16 | TRBJ2-1 | - | TRBV5-1 | - | TGCGCCAGCAGCTTGGCCGGGGGGCGCTCCTACAATGAGCAGTTCTTC | CASSLAGGRSYNEQFF
14 | TRBJ1-1 | - | TRBV5-1 | - | TGCGCCAGCAGCTTGGTAGGGGCGGACACTGAAGCTTTCTTT | CASSLVGADTEAFF
12 | TRBJ2-7 | few | TRBV7-9 | - | TGTGCCAGCAGCTTAGGAGTCGGCGAGCAGTACTTC | CASSLGVGEQYF
13 | TRBJ1-1 | few | TRBV10-3 | - | TGTGCCATCAGTGACCCAGGGCACACTGAAGCTTTCTTT | CAISDPGHTEAFF
13 | TRBJ2-1 | once | TRBV2 | TRBD2 | TGTGCCAGCAGCACTCCTAGCGGGGACGAGCAGTTCTTC | CASSTPSGDEQFF
15 | TRBJ1-2 | - | TRBV4-1 | - | TGCGCCAGCAGCCAATTCGGACACCCTAACTATGGCTACACCTTC | CASSQFGHPNYGYTF
15 | TRBJ2-1 | - | TRBV28 | TRBD2 | TGTGCCAGCAGTTCTACTAGCGGTAACTACAATGAGCAGTTCTTC | CASSSTSGNYNEQFF
17 | TRBJ1-3 | few | TRBV5-1 | TRBD1 | TGCGCCAGCAGCTTGGGGGACAGACACTACTCTGGAAACACCATATATTTT | CASSLGDRHYSGNTIYF
15 | TRBJ2-7 | - | TRBV5-1 | TRBD1 | TGCGCCAGCAGCTTGGTGAGACAGGGTTCCTACGAGCAGTACTTC | CASSLVRQGSYEQYF
14 | TRBJ1-4 | - | TRBV27 | TRBD1 | TGTGCCAGCAGTTCCATGACAGGGGGCGAAAAACTGTTTTTT | CASSSMTGGEKLFF
14 | TRBJ2-3 | - | TRBV27 | TRBD2 | TGTGCCAGCAAGACTAGCGGGGGGACAGATACGCAGTATTTT | CASKTSGGTDTQYF
14 | TRBJ2-2 | - | TRBV9 | TRBD2 | TGTGCCAGCAGCGTTCGGCGGGAGACCGGGGAGCTGTTTTTT | CASSVRRETGELFF
13 | TRBJ2-7 | - | TRBV19 | TRBD2 | TGTGCCAGTAGTACTAGCGGGGGCCGTGGGCAGTACTTC | CASSTSGGRGQYF
13 | TRBJ1-2 | - | TRBV5-6 | - | TGTGCCAGCAGCCCCCCGGGGGGGCATGGCTACACCTTC | CASSPPGGHGYTF
15 | TRBJ2-2 | - | TRBV30 | TRBD2 | TGTGCCTGGAGCGGGGTACTAGCGGGATTCGGGGAGCTGTTTTTT | CAWSGVLAGFGELFF
15 | TRBJ2-4 | - | TRBV4-1 | TRBD2 | TGCGCCAGCAGCTCGGGAGGGGGAAATAAAAACATTCAGTACTTC | CASSSGGGNKNIQYF
15 | TRBJ1-6 | - | TRBV18 | TRBD1 | TGTGCCAGCTCACCTGGGACAGGGTTTGATTCACCCCTCCACTTT | CASSPGTGFDSPLHF